Shown below are 23 T cell receptor beta chains from a single sample sequenced in a study of blood T cell repertoires in COVID-19 (TCRdb year 2020). The library relied on the immunoSEQ multiplex PCR assay. TCRdb limited this immuneACCESS table to in-frame rearrangements with V and J called. A share of clones is missing; checked studies link under half to unresolved V genes, and the rest is unexplained. Within this sample are 130,000 to 150,000 clones, with around 80% of them counted one time only. The top ten hold roughly 4.7% of the sample. The sample consisted of peripheral blood. The receptors originated from a woman aged 45-65 years with acute or convalescent COVID-19.

The chain is built from TRBV7-9 and TRBJ1-1; TRBD1 is a possible D gene (6 bases). This CDR3 is built from 13 residues. Germline CDR1 SEHNR, CDR2 FQNEAQ (reference sequence). Trimming took 4 bases from V and 4 from J, leaving 10 bases between them. DNA for the CDR3: TGTGCCAGCAGCTATCGGGGGGCCACTGAAGCTTTCTTT. As protein: CASSYRGATEAFF. Full variable domain (outside the CDR3, taken from reference TRBV7-9 and TRBJ1-1): DTGVSQNPRHKITKRGQNVTFRCDPISEHNRLYWYRQTLGQGPEFLTYFQNEAQLEKSRLLSDRFSAERPKGSFSTLEIQRTEQGDSAMYLCASSYRGATEAFFGQGTRLTVV.

This chain links TRBV5-1 with TRBJ1-1; a possible D gene is TRBD1 (5 bases). CDR3 size: 14 residues. Trimming removed 3 bases from V and 8 bases from J, with 17 bases in between. Germline lookup yields CDR1 SGHRS and CDR2 YFSETQ. The chain's CDR3 is CASSSNTGSAEAFF. The CDR3 DNA is TGCGCCAGCAGCTCCAATACAGGTTCCGCAGAAGCTTTCTTT.

The chain uses TRBV18 and TRBJ2-7; 11 bases match TRBD2. Trimming took 3 bases from V and 2 from J; bases not matched to a gene: 9. Germline values: CDR1 KGHSH, CDR2 LQKENI. The CDR3 is 17 amino acids. CDR3 nucleotides: TGTGCCAGCTCACCTTCATACGGACTAGCGGGCACCTACGAGCAGTACTTC. This translates into CASSPSYGLAGTYEQYF.

This clone showed up just once. The gene calls are TRBV5-3 and TRBJ1-5; D is possibly TRBD1 (5 bases). TRBV5-3 is an ORF for which the function is uncertain. The CDR3 is made up of 15 amino acids. Trimming cost V 1 base and J 6 bases, with 14 bases left between them. The CDR3 DNA reads as TGTGCCAGAAGCTTGAAAGGGGCGCAGCCTCAGCCCCAGCATTTT. It encodes CARSLKGAQPQPQHF.

The genes are TRBV24-1 and TRBJ1-1, with unresolved D. V was pared by 8 bases and J by 8 bases, with 5 bases between. The CDR3 runs to 9 residues. In germline, CDR1 is KGHDR, CDR2 SFDVKD. The CDR3 DNA is TGTGCCACCAACGGGGAAGCTTTCTTT. Residues: CATNGEAFF.

The chain carries TRBV28 and TRBJ1-6, with 8 bases fitting TRBD1. This CDR3 is built from 15 residues. Germline V gene data show CDR1 as MDHEN and CDR2 as SYDVKM. Losses at the gene ends were 6 bases for V and 9 bases for J; bases not matched to a gene: 10. The CDR3 region has the DNA TGTGCCAGCAGAGACGACAGGGGTAGCTCTTCACCCCTCCACTTT. This gives the protein CASRDDRGSSSPLHF.

In its sample, this clone was seen a few times. The chain uses TRBV4-3 and TRBJ2-2; TRBD1 aligns across 8 bases. This CDR3 is 18 amino acids long. Germline CDR1 LGHNA, CDR2 YSLEER. V trimming: 1 base; J trimming: 7 bases; junction bases outside the gene matches: 14. The CDR3 sequence: CASSQGLPVTGAHGELFF. CDR3 bases: TGCGCCAGCAGCCAAGGACTCCCCGTGACAGGGGCCCACGGGGAGCTGTTTTTT.

The V and J genes are TRBV5-1 and TRBJ1-4; 8 positions match TRBD1. Germline V CDR1 and CDR2: SGHRS, YFSETQ. Trimming cost V 4 bases and J 8 bases; bases outside gene matches: 10. The CDR3 is 15 amino acids. CDR3 in amino acids: CASSLEPGTGEKLFF. The CDR3 region has the DNA TGCGCCAGCAGCCTGGAGCCAGGGACAGGAGAAAAACTGTTTTTT.

The rearrangement uses TRBV10-3 and TRBJ2-7, with 9 nucleotides matching TRBD1. Trimming took 3 bases from V and 2 from J; bases not matched to a gene: 2. The CDR3 contains 14 residues. Germline assignment: CDR1 ENHRY and CDR2 SYGVKD. DNA of the CDR3: TGTGCCATCAGTGACGGGACAGGGACCTACGAGCAGTACTTC. It translates to CAISDGTGTYEQYF.

The chain employs TRBV11-1 and TRBJ2-1, with 7 nucleotides matching TRBD1. Germline V gene data show CDR1 as SGHAT and CDR2 as FQDESV (reference sequence). V was clipped by 4 bases and J by 9 bases; unmatched bases: 9. The CDR3 has 14 amino acids. CDR3 sequence reads: CASSSPGQRLEQFF. CDR3 nucleotide sequence: TGTGCCAGCAGCTCCCCGGGACAGCGACTTGAGCAGTTCTTC.

This chain uses TRBV4-2 with TRBJ2-5; tentatively, D is TRBD2 (6 bases). Deletions cut 6 bases from V and 2 bases from J, with 19 bases between. The germline gives CDR1 LGHNA, CDR2 YNFKEQ. The CDR3 spans 16 residues. The CDR3 here is CASSRGTLILQETQYF. DNA for the CDR3: TGTGCCAGCAGTCGAGGGACTCTTATCCTACAAGAGACCCAGTACTTC.

J is TRBJ1-2 and V is TRBV19, with D possibly being TRBD1 (5 bases). V shed 8 bases and J shed 3 bases, with 10 bases lying between them. Per germline, CDR1 LNHDA and CDR2 SQIVND (reference sequence). The CDR3 is made up of 12 amino acids. CDR3 sequence reads: CASGTSDYGYTF. In DNA, the CDR3 is TGTGCCAGTGGGACTTCGGACTATGGCTACACCTTC.

The chain recombines TRBV7-9 with TRBJ1-5, with 10 bases that match TRBD1. The length of the CDR3 is 14 residues. Germline trimming cut 4 bases from V and 5 bases from J; bases unmatched to any gene: 2. Germline V CDR1 and CDR2: SEHNR, FQNEAQ (reference sequence). The CDR3 spells CASSSDRGDQPQHF. The CDR3 DNA follows: TGTGCCAGCAGCTCGGACAGGGGGGATCAGCCCCAGCATTTT.

The V call is TRBV12-3 or TRBV12-4, the J call TRBJ1-5; D call uncertain. CDR3 size: 13 residues. Trimming stripped 5 bases from V and 5 bases from J, with 10 bases between. Written as DNA, the CDR3 is TGTGCCAGCAGTATGACTCAATATCAGCCCCAGCATTTT. Protein: CASSMTQYQPQHF.

This chain links TRBV19 with TRBJ1-3; D gene uncertain. Per the germline V gene, CDR1 is LNHDA and CDR2 is SQIVND (reference sequence). The V and J ends lost 3 bases and 2 bases respectively, with 11 bases between them. The CDR3 length is 15 residues. The DNA of the CDR3 is TGTGCCAGTAGTATCGTCCGGGAGCCTGGAAACACCATATATTTT. This encodes CASSIVREPGNTIYF.

This clone was detected a few times. V gene TRBV29-1 combines with J gene TRBJ2-1; TRBD2 matches at 7 bases. The CDR3 runs to 13 residues. J lost 7 bases, V lost 5 bases, and 8 bases had no gene match. The germline V gene encodes CDR1 SQVTM and CDR2 ANQGSEA. The CDR3: CSVRGGVGNEQFF. Written as DNA, the CDR3 is TGCAGCGTTCGCGGGGGTGTCGGAAATGAGCAGTTCTTC.

The CDR3 DNA reads as TGTGCCAGCAGCGTAGAGGGCAGGGGTTTGTCATACGAGCAGTACTTC. Its protein product is CASSVEGRGLSYEQYF. This chain links TRBV9 with TRBJ2-7, with D perhaps matching TRBD1 (6 bases). The CDR3 spans 16 residues. Germline CDR1 and CDR2: SGDLS and YYNGEE. Trimming cost V 0 bases and J 4 bases, with 17 bases left between them.

The chain employs TRBV6-6 and TRBJ1-2; 8 bases fit TRBD1. Germline V gene data show CDR1 as MNHNY and CDR2 as SVGAGI (reference sequence). Losses at the gene ends were 6 bases for V and 7 bases for J; bases not matched to a gene: 7. CDR3 length: 13 amino acids. CDR3 DNA sequence: TGTGCCAGCAGCCAACAGGGGGGTTCTGGCTACACCTTC. Translated: CASSQQGGSGYTF.

The rearrangement uses TRBV7-2 and TRBJ1-2, with 7 bases aligning to TRBD1. From germline, CDR1 is SGHTA and CDR2 FQGNSA. The CDR3 length is 13 residues. V lost 6 bases to trimming and J lost 3 bases; unmatched junction nucleotides: 4. CDR3: CASSQDRDYGYTF. As DNA, the CDR3 is TGTGCCAGCAGTCAAGACAGGGACTATGGCTACACCTTC. The variable domain in full, with the rest retrieved from reference TRBV7-2 and TRBJ1-2, is GAGVSQSPSNKVTEKGKDVELRCDPISGHTALYWYRQSLGQGLEFLIYFQGNSAPDKSGLPSDRFSAERTGGSVSTLTIQRTQQEDSAVYLCASSQDRDYGYTFGSGTRLTVV.

The rearrangement joins TRBV11-2 to TRBJ1-2; 7 positions agree with TRBD1. CDR1 and CDR2 (germline): SGHAT, FQNNGV. J was trimmed by 2 bases and V by 4 bases; bases with no gene match: 7. The CDR3 totals 15 residues. The CDR3 DNA sequence: TGTGCCAGCAGCTCCTTCGCGGGACAGAACTATGGCTACACCTTC. Protein sequence: CASSSFAGQNYGYTF.

The V and J genes are TRBV3-1 (or the pseudogene TRBV3-2) and TRBJ1-1; D unclear. The CDR3 has 14 amino acids. Germline CDR1 and CDR2: LGHDT and YNNKEL (reference sequence). V was cut by 4 bases and J by 4 bases, with 13 bases left in between. The CDR3 is CASSPVQSGTEAFF. The DNA for the CDR3 is TGTGCCAGCAGCCCGGTCCAGAGCGGCACTGAAGCTTTCTTT.

This clone was recorded only once. This chain links TRBV4-2 with TRBJ2-1; D is unresolved. Germline lookup yields CDR1 LGHNA and CDR2 YNFKEQ. Trimming shortened V by 0 bases and J by 5 bases, and 11 bases separated the two germline ends. This CDR3 is 15 amino acids long. This chain's CDR3 is CASSQDSQRNNEQFF. The DNA for the CDR3 is TGTGCCAGCAGCCAAGATTCACAGAGAAACAATGAGCAGTTCTTC.

CDR3 sequence reads: CASSLGGQSYNSPLHF. As DNA, the CDR3 is TGTGCCAGCAGTTTAGGGGGACAGTCCTATAATTCACCCCTCCACTTT. This chain uses TRBV28 with TRBJ1-6, with 7 bases matching TRBD1. Germline CDR1 is MDHEN and CDR2 is SYDVKM. The CDR3 is made up of 16 amino acids. V lost 2 bases and J lost 1; bases outside the gene matches: 2.